A single sample gave rise to the 20 T cell receptor beta chains below, sequenced in a study of post-analysis software for immune sequencing data (dated by TCRdb to the mid-2010s). The research as a whole found: A few TRBV segments, including TRBV5-6, TRBV5-1 and TRBV20-1, were significantly more frequent in patients than controls.

Their cognate antigens are unknown. The library relied on PCR. This sample was sequenced with an Illumina HiSeq 2500. To reduce PCR and sequencing biases, unique molecular identifiers were built into the TCR beta cDNA libraries. The public reads were run again by TCRdb, first through fastp at Q25 and then through MiXCR, and only productive beta chains were kept. Here each entry gathers all rows of one CDR3 protein and keeps the most common genes and DNA. Recorded for this sample are hundreds of thousands of distinct CDR3 sequences; 55% to 60% of them occurred a single time. Of the sample, about 11% falls within the top ten clones. Sequences were obtained from blood. These receptor sequences come from a girl aged 2 to 10 with multiple sclerosis.

The chain carries TRBV20-1 and TRBJ2-3; tentatively, D is TRBD2 (6 bases). The CDR3 is made up of 12 amino acids. Per germline, CDR1 DFQATT and CDR2 SNEGSKA (reference sequence). V was trimmed by 7 bases and J by 5 bases, leaving 13 bases between them. CDR3 DNA: TGCAGTGGTGGCGGGATGGGAGATACGCAGTATTTT. This codes for CSGGGMGDTQYF.

The chain employs TRBV10-1 and TRBJ2-7; 8 bases line up with TRBD2. V dropped 0 bases and J dropped 3; count of bases not matched to a gene: 4. CDR1 and CDR2 from the germline V gene are WNHNN and SYGVQD (reference sequence). The CDR3 consists of 15 residues. The CDR3 nucleotides read TGCGCCAGCAGTGAGTCGGATAGCGGGATCTACGAGCAGTACTTC. This encodes CASSESDSGIYEQYF.

The J gene is TRBJ2-1, the V gene TRBV5-1; perhaps TRBD1 as D (5 bases). Per germline, CDR1 SGHRS and CDR2 YFSETQ. V was clipped by 5 bases and J by 6 bases, with 15 bases between them. The CDR3 spans 14 residues. This CDR3 reads CASRGQGTPNEQFF. Written as DNA, the CDR3 is TGCGCCAGCAGAGGCCAGGGTACCCCCAATGAGCAGTTCTTC.

The chain uses TRBV12-3 or TRBV12-4 and TRBJ1-1; D call uncertain. The V and J ends lost 3 bases and 2 bases respectively, with 16 bases between them. The CDR3 contains 16 residues. The CDR3 protein is CASSFGRLVINTEAFF. The CDR3 DNA reads as TGTGCCAGCAGTTTTGGGCGATTGGTCATAAACACTGAAGCTTTCTTT.

This clonotype was detected only a few times. The V call is TRBV20-1, the J call TRBJ2-1, with D unclear. Trimming shortened V by 5 bases and J by 0 bases, and 17 bases separated the two germline ends. The CDR3 loop spans 16 amino acids. CDR1 and CDR2 from the germline V gene are DFQATT and SNEGSKA (reference sequence). DNA for the CDR3: TGCAGTGCTCCCCGCAGGACGGGTAGCTCCTACAATGAGCAGTTCTTC. It translates to CSAPRRTGSSYNEQFF.

This chain connects TRBV5-1 to TRBJ2-7; the match to TRBD2 covers 9 bases. Germline trimming cut 5 bases from V and 5 bases from J; bases unmatched to any gene: 11. The V gene's germline CDR1 is SGHRS and CDR2 YFSETQ. This CDR3 spans 15 amino acids. The CDR3 loop reads CASSPLSGRRNEQYF. As DNA, the CDR3 is TGCGCCAGCAGTCCATTAAGCGGGAGGAGGAACGAGCAGTACTTC. The whole variable domain, filled in from reference TRBV5-1 and TRBJ2-7, reads KAGVTQTPRYLIKTRGQQVTLSCSPISGHRSVSWYQQTPGQGLQFLFEYFSETQRNKGNFPGRFSGRQFSNSRSEMNVSTLELGDSALYLCASSPLSGRRNEQYFGPGTRLTVT.

The rearrangement uses TRBV20-1 and TRBJ2-7, with D maybe TRBD2 (6 bases). Germline CDR1 is DFQATT and CDR2 is SNEGSKA (reference sequence). Trimming pared 6 bases from V and 4 bases from J, leaving 19 bases between. This CDR3 contains 14 residues. The CDR3 loop reads CSAPDGGAAYEQYF. DNA for the CDR3: TGCAGTGCCCCCGATGGAGGGGCTGCGTACGAGCAGTACTTC.

V and J are TRBV25-1 and TRBJ2-1; 9 bases fit TRBD2. The CDR3 has 18 residues. The ends lost 2 bases at V and 2 bases at J; junction bases unmatched: 10. Germline values: CDR1 MGHDK, CDR2 SYGVNS. The CDR3 spells CASSEPAPRGGAYNEQFF. In DNA form, the CDR3 reads TGTGCCAGCAGTGAACCCGCTCCGCGCGGGGGGGCCTACAATGAGCAGTTCTTC.

The rearrangement uses TRBV20-1 and TRBJ1-5; possible D gene TRBD1, 5 bases. Germline CDR1 DFQATT, CDR2 SNEGSKA (reference sequence). The CDR3 has 17 residues. The V end lost 0 bases, the J end lost 0 bases, and 15 bases lay between the germline ends. The CDR3 sequence is CSAREVKGRNSNQPQHF. Written as DNA, the CDR3 is TGCAGTGCTAGAGAGGTGAAGGGACGAAATAGCAATCAGCCCCAGCATTTT.

The rearrangement uses TRBV6-2 or TRBV6-3 and TRBJ2-1; D is tentatively TRBD1 or TRBD2 (6 bases each). V was pared by 4 bases and J by 10 bases, with 11 bases between. The CDR3 loop spans 12 amino acids. Per the germline V gene, CDR1 is MNHEY and CDR2 is SVGEGT. CDR3 in amino acids: CASSSRGREQFF. The CDR3 coding sequence is TGTGCCAGCAGTTCTCGGGGGCGCGAGCAGTTCTTC.

This clonotype was seen a single time. V is TRBV20-1 and J is TRBJ2-7; TRBD2 matches 9 bases. This CDR3 is built from 14 residues. Germline lookup yields CDR1 DFQATT and CDR2 SNEGSKA (reference sequence). V lost 0 bases to trimming and J lost 4 bases; unmatched junction nucleotides: 4. CDR3 protein: CSARDSGSWYEQYF. Here the CDR3 DNA reads TGCAGTGCTAGAGATAGCGGGAGCTGGTACGAGCAGTACTTC.

The chain carries TRBV4-1 and TRBJ2-1; no clear D. The germline gives CDR1 MGHRA, CDR2 YSYEKL. Trimming left V 0 bases short and J 12 bases short, with 12 bases between. The CDR3 consists of 13 residues. Here the CDR3 DNA reads TGCGCCAGCAGCCAAGATTGGGCCATCGGGCAGTTCTTC. Protein sequence: CASSQDWAIGQFF.

The chain is built from TRBV30 and TRBJ2-7; tentative D call: TRBD2 (6 bases). Per the germline V gene, CDR1 is GTSNPN and CDR2 is SVGIG (reference sequence). The CDR3 contains 12 residues. Trimming stripped 5 bases from V and 1 base from J, with 9 bases between. The chain's CDR3 is CAWDSGSYEQYF. CDR3 DNA: TGTGCCTGGGATAGCGGTTCCTACGAGCAGTACTTC.

This clonotype was seen only a few times. CDR3 loop: CASSLTGTNEKLFF. The CDR3, as DNA: TGTGCCAGCAGCCTAACAGGGACTAATGAAAAACTGTTTTTT. The V call is TRBV7-2, the J call TRBJ1-4; D may be TRBD1 (6 bases). The CDR3 length is 14 residues. CDR1 is SGHTA and CDR2 is FQGNSA in the germline V gene. V was shortened by 5 bases and J by 2 bases, with 9 bases between the two germline ends. Full variable domain (rest looked up from reference TRBV7-2 and TRBJ1-4): GAGVSQSPSNKVTEKGKDVELRCDPISGHTALYWYRQSLGQGLEFLIYFQGNSAPDKSGLPSDRFSAERTGGSVSTLTIQRTQQEDSAVYLCASSLTGTNEKLFFGSGTQLSVL.

The chain combines TRBV5-1 with TRBJ2-5; 7 bases are shared with TRBD1. The DNA end favors TRBJ2-7, so the J call may be wrong. Germline CDR1 is SGHRS and CDR2 is YFSETQ. CDR3 length: 15 residues. The CDR3 spells CASSSSPGQNYEQYF. The CDR3 DNA is TGCGCCAGCAGCTCGTCGCCGGGACAGAACTACGAGCAGTACTTC.

The V gene is TRBV7-3, the J gene TRBJ2-7; D gene unclear. This CDR3 region has 13 residues. V lost 0 bases and J 3 bases, leaving 6 bases between the germline ends. Germline V gene sequence: CDR1 SGHTA, CDR2 FQGTGA. The CDR3 loop is CASSLTPGYEQYF. Here the CDR3 DNA reads TGTGCCAGCAGCTTAACCCCAGGCTACGAGCAGTACTTC.

This clonotype was seen more than once but under ten times. This rearrangement joins TRBV6-1 to TRBJ1-2; D perhaps matches TRBD1 (5 bases). Germline CDR1 and CDR2: MNHNS and SASEGT. The V end was cut by 8 bases, the J end by 8 bases, with 15 bases between. The CDR3 is 12 amino acids. CDR3: CASFLTAKGYTF. CDR3 DNA sequence: TGTGCCAGCTTTCTGACAGCGAAAGGCTACACCTTC.

The gene calls are TRBV11-2 and TRBJ2-5, with TRBD2 matching 11 bases. J gave up 2 bases and V 1 base, and 6 bases lay outside the gene matches. The CDR3 covers 17 residues. In germline, CDR1 is SGHAT, CDR2 FQNNGV. CDR3 DNA sequence: TGTGCCAGCAGCTTAGGGCAGGGACTAGCGGAACAAGAGACCCAGTACTTC. It specifies CASSLGQGLAEQETQYF.

The V gene is TRBV4-1, the J gene TRBJ2-7; tentative D call: TRBD1 (5 bases). Per germline, CDR1 MGHRA and CDR2 YSYEKL. This CDR3 contains 15 residues. V lost 0 bases and J 0 bases, leaving 9 bases between the germline ends. The CDR3 coding sequence is TGCGCCAGCAGCCAAGAGCCGACAGTCTCCTACGAGCAGTACTTC. Encoded protein: CASSQEPTVSYEQYF.

The J gene is TRBJ1-2, the V gene TRBV27, with D tentatively TRBD1 (5 bases). Germline values: CDR1 MNHEY, CDR2 SMNVEV (reference sequence). The germline V and J ends were trimmed by 5 bases and 7 bases, with 17 bases remaining between them. The CDR3 is made up of 14 amino acids. The DNA of the CDR3 is TGTGCCAGCAGTCCCACCCGGGGCGCGGTTGGCTACACCTTC. This translates into CASSPTRGAVGYTF.